This T cell receptor beta chain was identified in a study of OX40 agonist ivuxolimab in advanced cancers. Study-level results: Averaging showed that CD8+ T cells had more expanded clones than CD4+ did.

Comment on this clone: Antigen unknown.

Repertoires were generated with immunoSEQ multiplex PCR, while TCRdb's copy carries only in-frame clones and drops some. The sample holds 75,000 to 80,000 clones; nearly 85% are singletons and the top ten take approximately 7%. The CDR3 contains 14 residues. J was trimmed by 3 bases and V by 0 bases; bases with no gene match: 2. The germline V gene encodes CDR1 LGHNA and CDR2 YNFKEQ. The clonotype comes from an adult with an advanced solid tumor such as melanoma, head and neck, liver or kidney cancer. The rearrangement joins TRBV4-2 to TRBJ2-7; TRBD2 agrees at 7 bases. The specimen comprised CD4+ or CD8+ T cells sorted from blood, sampled in a trial of the OX40 agonist ivuxolimab. In DNA form, the CDR3 reads TGTGCCAGCAGCCAAGACCCTAGCGGCTACGAGCAGTACTTC. This encodes CASSQDPSGYEQYF.